Each of the 32 T cell receptor beta chains below was sequenced from the same sample in a study of cytomegalovirus exposure and HLA in healthy donors. In the PCR, 60 Vbeta and 13 Jbeta primers were used. Repertoires were generated with immunoSEQ multiplex PCR, while TCRdb's copy carries only in-frame clones and drops some. Here the sample spans about 92,000 clones, roughly 80% being singletons. Material for sequencing was PBMCs. The source of these receptors is a girl aged 2-10 years in good health and CMV-seropositive.

The chain carries TRBV19 and TRBJ2-3; D possibly corresponds to TRBD2 (5 bases). The CDR3 is 14 residues long. Trimming left V 6 bases short and J 5 bases short, with 15 bases between. Germline CDR1 LNHDA, CDR2 SQIVND (reference sequence). In nucleotides, the CDR3 is TGTGCCAGTAGAAACGGACTTTCCGGAGATACGCAGTATTTT. It encodes CASRNGLSGDTQYF.

This chain uses TRBV10-3 with TRBJ1-1, with D hard to call. CDR1 and CDR2 from the germline V gene are ENHRY and SYGVKD. Trimming cost V 9 bases and J 1 base, with 18 bases left between them. This CDR3 comprises 15 residues. CDR3 region: CAIRAVGGENTEAFF. DNA of the CDR3: TGTGCCATACGGGCGGTCGGAGGAGAGAACACTGAAGCTTTCTTT.

The chain uses TRBV7-9 and TRBJ2-3; D not certain. Per the germline V gene, CDR1 is SEHNR and CDR2 is FQNEAQ (reference sequence). Trimming took 5 bases from V and 2 from J, leaving 8 bases between them. The CDR3 loop spans 13 amino acids. The CDR3 nucleotides are TGTGCCAGCAGCCCTACCCTCACAGATACGCAGTATTTT. This sequence encodes CASSPTLTDTQYF.

The rearrangement links TRBV18 to TRBJ1-1, with D possibly TRBD1 on 5 matching bases. Germline V CDR1 and CDR2: KGHSH, LQKENI. Trimming removed 3 bases at V and 3 bases at J, with 14 bases between. The length of the CDR3 is 15 residues. CDR3 residues: CASSPQEGRHTEAFF. As DNA, the CDR3 is TGTGCCAGCTCACCTCAGGAGGGGAGGCACACTGAAGCTTTCTTT.

This chain uses TRBV30 with TRBJ2-6; TRBD1 aligns across 9 bases. This CDR3 region has 17 residues. V dropped 2 bases and J dropped 0; count of bases not matched to a gene: 5. Looked up from germline, CDR1 is GTSNPN and CDR2 is SVGIG (reference sequence). CDR3 nucleotide sequence: TGTGCCTGGAGTTTAGGGACAGGGATCTCTGGGGCCAACGTCCTGACTTTC. It codes for CAWSLGTGISGANVLTF.

In DNA, the CDR3 is TGTGCCAGCAGCCCCCAGCGGGAGTGGGAAGAGACCCAGTACTTC. Its translation: CASSPQREWEETQYF. The V call is TRBV7-2, the J call TRBJ2-5; 8 bases are a match to TRBD2. Germline CDR1 and CDR2: SGHTA and FQGNSA. This CDR3 is 15 amino acids long. Germline trimming cut 5 bases from V and 3 bases from J; bases unmatched to any gene: 8. Based on the CDR3 plus reference TRBV7-2 and TRBJ2-5, the full variable domain is GAGVSQSPSNKVTEKGKDVELRCDPISGHTALYWYRQSLGQGLEFLIYFQGNSAPDKSGLPSDRFSAERTGGSVSTLTIQRTQQEDSAVYLCASSPQREWEETQYFGPGTRLLVL.

This clone was seen more than once but under ten times. The chain uses TRBV5-1 and TRBJ2-1; 8 bases are shared with TRBD2. Per the germline V gene, CDR1 is SGHRS and CDR2 is YFSETQ. CDR3 length: 17 amino acids. V lost 4 bases and J lost 3; bases outside the gene matches: 12. This CDR3 reads CASSTALAEGIYNEQFF. The CDR3 coding sequence is TGCGCCAGCAGCACCGCACTAGCGGAGGGAATCTACAATGAGCAGTTCTTC.

V gene TRBV19 combines with J gene TRBJ2-1; 8 bases line up with TRBD2. The CDR3 contains 14 residues. The V gene end was trimmed by 5 bases and the J gene end by 6 bases; junction bases not matched to a gene: 6. Germline lookup yields CDR1 LNHDA and CDR2 SQIVND (reference sequence). This CDR3 is CASSQLAEGNEQFF. The CDR3 region has the DNA TGTGCCAGTAGTCAACTAGCGGAAGGCAATGAGCAGTTCTTC.

The rearrangement uses TRBV7-6 and TRBJ1-3, with D maybe TRBD1 (6 bases). Germline CDR1 SGHVS, CDR2 FNYEAQ. Trimming removed 5 bases from V and 2 bases from J, with 10 bases in between. The CDR3 consists of 14 residues. DNA for the CDR3: TGTGCCAGCAGCCAACAGGGAGCTGGAAACACCATATATTTT. Its translation is CASSQQGAGNTIYF.

The chain uses TRBV9 and TRBJ1-5, with no clear D. Germline V gene data show CDR1 as SGDLS and CDR2 as YYNGEE. V was cut by 0 bases and J by 3 bases, with 10 bases left in between. This CDR3 is 15 amino acids long. The CDR3 DNA reads as TGTGCCAGCAGCGTAGATGTTGGCAACAATCAGCCCCAGCATTTT. It translates to CASSVDVGNNQPQHF.

This chain uses TRBV28 with TRBJ1-5; 11 bases map to TRBD1. The V and J ends lost 6 bases and 2 bases, in that order; junction bases with no gene match: 3. This CDR3 is built from 15 residues. Germline lookup yields CDR1 MDHEN and CDR2 SYDVKM. Here the CDR3 reads CASRGQGAGNQPQHF. CDR3 nucleotide sequence: TGTGCCAGCAGAGGACAGGGGGCTGGCAATCAGCCCCAGCATTTT.

The chain couples TRBV27 to TRBJ1-5; TRBD1 agrees at 9 bases. There are 15 residues in the CDR3. V lost 4 bases, J lost 5 bases, and 6 bases stayed unmatched. Looked up from germline, CDR1 is MNHEY and CDR2 is SMNVEV (reference sequence). The CDR3 DNA reads TGTGCCAGCAGTTCGGGGACAGGGATTGATCAGCCCCAGCATTTT. Amino acids: CASSSGTGIDQPQHF.

The CDR3 reads CSARVSDGYTF. Written as DNA, the CDR3 is TGCAGTGCTAGAGTCAGCGATGGCTACACCTTC. This chain joins TRBV20-1 and TRBJ1-2, with unresolved D. CDR3 length: 11 residues. With 1 base removed from V and 6 bases from J, the gap between germline ends came to 6 bases. Germline CDR1 is DFQATT and CDR2 is SNEGSKA (reference sequence).

This clone showed up just a few times. The rearrangement joins TRBV5-1 to TRBJ2-1; 12 positions match TRBD2. Looked up from germline, CDR1 is SGHRS and CDR2 is YFSETQ. The length of the CDR3 is 16 residues. The V and J ends lost 3 bases and 5 bases, in that order; junction bases with no gene match: 6. The CDR3 DNA sequence: TGCGCCAGCAGCTGGGGACTAGCGGGCTTAAACAATGAGCAGTTCTTC. As protein: CASSWGLAGLNNEQFF.

This chain connects TRBV25-1 to TRBJ2-7, with 7 bases matching TRBD2. Germline loops: CDR1 MGHDK, CDR2 SYGVNS. The V segment lost 7 bases and the J segment 6 bases; nucleotides outside the gene matches: 6. The CDR3 has 12 residues. DNA for the CDR3: TGTGCCAGCACCCCTCGCGGGGGCGAGCAGTACTTC. It translates to CASTPRGGEQYF.

This clone is a singleton in its sample. This chain links TRBV6-1 with TRBJ1-5; 9 nucleotides line up with TRBD1. CDR1 is MNHNS, CDR2 SASEGT, per germline. J lost 5 bases, V lost 2 bases, and 10 bases had no gene match. This CDR3 is 17 amino acids long. The CDR3 sequence: CASSEIGLQGAHQPQHF. CDR3 sequence (DNA): TGTGCCAGCAGTGAAATCGGCCTACAGGGGGCGCATCAGCCCCAGCATTTT.

The chain joins TRBV7-9 to TRBJ1-4; D is perhaps TRBD1 (5 bases). Germline CDR1 SEHNR, CDR2 FQNEAQ (reference sequence). This CDR3 is 15 amino acids long. V shed 2 bases and J shed 8 bases, with 15 bases lying between them. CDR3 residues: CASSLSAGLGEKLFF. The DNA of the CDR3 is TGTGCCAGCAGCTTAAGTGCAGGGCTAGGAGAAAAACTGTTTTTT.

The V and J genes are TRBV6-1 and TRBJ1-5; D unresolved. Germline CDR1 reads MNHNS; CDR2 reads SASEGT. This CDR3 is built from 14 residues. Deletions cut 6 bases from V and 0 bases from J, with 9 bases between. This chain's CDR3 is CASSGVYSNQPQHF. CDR3 bases: TGTGCCAGCAGCGGTGTTTATAGCAATCAGCCCCAGCATTTT.

The chain uses TRBV30 and TRBJ2-7; TRBD1 matches 9 bases. The J segment lost 5 bases and the V segment lost 0 bases, leaving 5 bases of the junction unmatched. CDR3 length: 14 residues. CDR1 and CDR2 (germline): GTSNPN, SVGIG (reference sequence). CDR3 sequence: CAWSVYRGPNEQYF. The CDR3 nucleotides are TGTGCCTGGAGTGTCTACAGGGGGCCAAACGAGCAGTACTTC.

CDR3 nucleotide sequence: TGTGCCTGGAGTGTACTCGAGGGGGCAGATGATGGCTACACCTTC. Translated: CAWSVLEGADDGYTF. This chain joins TRBV30 and TRBJ1-2; 7 positions match TRBD1. With 0 bases clipped from V and 6 bases from J, the junction kept 10 bases outside the gene matches. Germline V lookup: CDR1 GTSNPN, CDR2 SVGIG (reference sequence). The length of the CDR3 is 15 residues.

V and J are TRBV4-1 and TRBJ2-5, with 9 positions matching TRBD2. The end of the DNA fits TRBJ2-7 better, so the J call may be wrong. Germline CDR1 reads MGHRA; CDR2 reads YSYEKL. This CDR3 region has 15 residues. This CDR3 is CASSQVDSGSYEQYF. CDR3 DNA: TGCGCCAGCAGCCAAGTAGATAGCGGGAGCTACGAGCAGTACTTC.

J is TRBJ1-2 and V is TRBV20-1; D is ambiguous. In germline, CDR1 is DFQATT, CDR2 SNEGSKA (reference sequence). The CDR3 spans 11 residues. Trimming took off 0 bases at V and 12 bases at J, with 11 bases between the two ends. The CDR3 region is CSARDVSGNTF. The CDR3 coding sequence is TGCAGTGCTAGAGATGTTTCAGGAAACACCTTC.

The rearrangement joins TRBV19 to TRBJ1-5; TRBD1 is a possible D gene (5 bases). CDR3 size: 15 residues. V was clipped by 1 base and J by 4 bases, with 11 bases between them. Germline V gives CDR1 LNHDA, CDR2 SQIVND (reference sequence). The chain's CDR3 is CASSIGWTINQPQHF. The CDR3 DNA reads as TGTGCCAGTAGTATAGGTTGGACAATTAATCAGCCCCAGCATTTT. Full variable domain (remainder filled in from reference TRBV19 and TRBJ1-5): DGGITQSPKYLFRKEGQNVTLSCEQNLNHDAMYWYRQDPGQGLRLIYYSQIVNDFQKGDIAEGYSVSREKKESFPLTVTSAQKNPTAFYLCASSIGWTINQPQHFGDGTRLSIL.

This chain connects TRBV29-1 to TRBJ2-1; TRBD2 matches 7 bases. Germline V gene data show CDR1 as SQVTM and CDR2 as ANQGSEA. The CDR3 loop spans 15 amino acids. The V segment lost 2 bases and the J segment 2 bases; nucleotides outside the gene matches: 6. Here the CDR3 DNA reads TGCAGCGTTGAATCTGGGCGGGAGACCTACAATGAGCAGTTCTTC. Protein sequence: CSVESGRETYNEQFF.

The chain couples TRBV7-9 to TRBJ2-5; the match to TRBD1 covers 7 bases. Germline CDR1 reads SEHNR; CDR2 reads FQNEAQ (reference sequence). The CDR3 length is 13 residues. J was trimmed by 5 bases and V by 5 bases; bases with no gene match: 5. The CDR3 region is CASSRGQEETQYF. In DNA, the CDR3 is TGTGCCAGCAGCCGCGGACAGGAGGAGACCCAGTACTTC. Variable domain in full (rest from reference TRBV7-9 and TRBJ2-5): DTGVSQNPRHKITKRGQNVTFRCDPISEHNRLYWYRQTLGQGPEFLTYFQNEAQLEKSRLLSDRFSAERPKGSFSTLEIQRTEQGDSAMYLCASSRGQEETQYFGPGTRLLVL.

The chain recombines TRBV7-6 with TRBJ2-4; 13 bases match TRBD2. Trimming cost V 5 bases and J 2 bases; bases outside gene matches: 6. CDR1 and CDR2 (germline): SGHVS, FNYEAQ. This CDR3 contains 17 residues. The CDR3 protein is CASSPGLAGDSKNIQYF. The DNA for the CDR3 is TGTGCCAGCAGCCCAGGACTAGCGGGAGACTCCAAAAACATTCAGTACTTC.

This clone has just one count. V usage is TRBV29-1 and J usage is TRBJ2-1; 7 bases agree with TRBD1. Germline V lookup: CDR1 SQVTM, CDR2 ANQGSEA. This CDR3 has 17 amino acids. V lost 2 bases, J lost 7 bases, and 17 bases stayed unmatched. In nucleotides, the CDR3 is TGCAGCGTTGAAATATCATTGGACAGGTTGAGTCCGAATGAGCAGTTCTTC. This translates into CSVEISLDRLSPNEQFF.

The CDR3 sequence is CASSYSAGGTEAFF. As DNA, the CDR3 is TGTGCCAGCAGTTACTCGGCAGGGGGGACTGAAGCTTTCTTT. This chain connects TRBV6-5 to TRBJ1-1; 7 positions match TRBD1. The CDR3 is 14 residues long. CDR1 MNHEY and CDR2 SVGAGI come from the germline V gene. With 0 bases clipped from V and 5 bases from J, the junction kept 3 bases outside the gene matches.

This clone was seen just once. This chain connects TRBV9 to TRBJ2-7; D gene ambiguous. Germline lookup yields CDR1 SGDLS and CDR2 YYNGEE. The CDR3 runs 15 residues. V dropped 0 bases and J dropped 4 bases, with 14 bases sitting between them. CDR3 sequence: CASSVEPLIAYEQYF. CDR3 DNA: TGTGCCAGCAGCGTAGAGCCCCTTATCGCGTACGAGCAGTACTTC.

In its sample, this clone was seen once. V usage is TRBV14 and J usage is TRBJ2-3, with D tentatively TRBD2 (6 bases). The germline CDR1 and CDR2 sequences are SGHDN and FVKESK. Between the trimmed V and J ends, which lost 5 bases and 7 bases, there was a span of 10 bases. There are 12 residues in the CDR3. The CDR3 sequence: CASSSGLYTQYF. CDR3 sequence (DNA): TGTGCCAGCAGCTCGGGACTTTATACGCAGTATTTT.

This chain joins TRBV6-1 and TRBJ2-7; 11 nucleotides agree with TRBD1. The CDR3 consists of 15 residues. Germline CDR1 reads MNHNS; CDR2 reads SASEGT. J gave up 4 bases and V 6 bases, and 8 bases lay outside the gene matches. CDR3 region: CASSPSRDRGYEQYF. The DNA of the CDR3 is TGTGCCAGCAGCCCCTCCCGGGACAGGGGGTACGAGCAGTACTTC.

V is TRBV6-5 and J is TRBJ1-1; tentatively, D is TRBD1 (5 bases). Trimming left V 5 bases short and J 1 base short, with 11 bases between. This CDR3 contains 14 residues. Germline values: CDR1 MNHEY, CDR2 SVGAGI. The CDR3 coding sequence is TGTGCCAGCAGTGAATTGACAGCGAACACTGAAGCTTTCTTT. Protein product: CASSELTANTEAFF.